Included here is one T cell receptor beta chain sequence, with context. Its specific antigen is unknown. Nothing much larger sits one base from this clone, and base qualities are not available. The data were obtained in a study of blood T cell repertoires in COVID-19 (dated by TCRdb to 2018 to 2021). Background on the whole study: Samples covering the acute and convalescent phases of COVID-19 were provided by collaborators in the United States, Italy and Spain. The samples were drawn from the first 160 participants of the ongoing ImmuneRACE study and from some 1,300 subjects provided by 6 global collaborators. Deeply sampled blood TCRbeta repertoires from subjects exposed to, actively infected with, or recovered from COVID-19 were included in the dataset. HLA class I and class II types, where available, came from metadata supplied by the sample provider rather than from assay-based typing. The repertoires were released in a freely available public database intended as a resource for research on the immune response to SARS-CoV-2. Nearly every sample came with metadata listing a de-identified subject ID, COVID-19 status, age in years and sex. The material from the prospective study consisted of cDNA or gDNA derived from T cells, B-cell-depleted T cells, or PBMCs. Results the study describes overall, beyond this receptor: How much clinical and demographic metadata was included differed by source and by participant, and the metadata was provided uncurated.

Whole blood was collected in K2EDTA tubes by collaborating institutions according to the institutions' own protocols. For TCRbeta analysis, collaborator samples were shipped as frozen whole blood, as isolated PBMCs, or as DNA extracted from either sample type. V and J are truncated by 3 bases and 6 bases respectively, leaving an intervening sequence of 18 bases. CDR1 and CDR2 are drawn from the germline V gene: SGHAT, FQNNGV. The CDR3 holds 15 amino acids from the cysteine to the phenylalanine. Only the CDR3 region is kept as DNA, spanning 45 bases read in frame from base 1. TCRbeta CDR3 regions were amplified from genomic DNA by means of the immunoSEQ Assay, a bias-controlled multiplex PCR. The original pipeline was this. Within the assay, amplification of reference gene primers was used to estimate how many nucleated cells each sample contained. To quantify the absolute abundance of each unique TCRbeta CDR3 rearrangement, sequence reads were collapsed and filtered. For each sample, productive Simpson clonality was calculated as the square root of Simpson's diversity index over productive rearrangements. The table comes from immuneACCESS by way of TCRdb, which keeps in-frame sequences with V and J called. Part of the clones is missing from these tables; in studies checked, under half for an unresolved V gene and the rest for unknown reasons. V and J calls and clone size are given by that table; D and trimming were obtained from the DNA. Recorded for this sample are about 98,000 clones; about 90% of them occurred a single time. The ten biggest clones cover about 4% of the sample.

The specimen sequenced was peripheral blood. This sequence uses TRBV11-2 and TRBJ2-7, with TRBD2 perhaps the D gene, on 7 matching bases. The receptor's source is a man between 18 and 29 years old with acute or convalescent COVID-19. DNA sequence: TGTGCCAGCAGCTTGACGGGGGGCCTGGGAACCGAGCAGTACTTC. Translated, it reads CASSLTGGLGTEQYF. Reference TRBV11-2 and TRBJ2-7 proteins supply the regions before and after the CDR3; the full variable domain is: EAGVAQSPRYKIIEKRQSVAFWCNPISGHATLYWYQQILGQGPKLLIQFQNNGVVDDSQLPKDRFSAERLKGVDSTLKIQPAKLEDSAVYLCASSLTGGLGTEQYFGPGTRLTVT.